This T cell receptor (beta chain) was retrieved from a study of PD-L1 blockade in urothelial cancer. The wider study: Patients had been given 0 to 3 earlier chemotherapy regimens. Study observations and caveats: It was durable-benefit patients whose tumor-associated blood clones expanded more at 3 weeks.

V trimming: 1 base; J trimming: 4 bases; junction bases outside the gene matches: 7. Germline-derived CDR1 and CDR2 are SGHDN and FVKESK. CDR3 length: 15 amino acids. The time point here: pretreatment peripheral blood. Produced via immunoSEQ multiplex PCR; TCRdb's table is partial and in-frame only. The sample lists 60,000 to 70,000 clones; 81% were seen once. With regard to this clone: The antigen is undetermined.

This clonotype was sampled from a man aged 65 to 85 with urothelial cancer. The rearrangement uses TRBV14 and TRBJ2-7, with TRBD2 identical over 7 bases. The starting material was PBMCs, obtained around atezolizumab (anti-PD-L1) treatment. The CDR3 sequence: CASSQGPQRGYEQYF. CDR3 sequence (DNA): TGTGCCAGCAGCCAAGGACCGCAGCGGGGATACGAGCAGTACTTC.